The rows below give T cell receptor beta chains drawn from one sample of a study of blood T cell repertoires in COVID-19. Using immunoSEQ multiplex PCR, the repertoire was profiled, and TCRdb retains in-frame clones only, with some absent. The table lists about 220,000 clones, roughly 88% of them singletons. Input material: PBMCs or T cells enriched from blood (not recorded which). The receptors shown here come from a woman aged 40 to 55 with acute COVID-19. Each CDR3 is given with its conserved first and last residue. D genes are given only for firm matches. The listing skips clone size in some rows; elsewhere it reads once, few, many or a size class.

d_gene: NA; abundance: few; j_gene: TRBJ1-1; v_gene: TRBV10-2; len: 12; CDR3aa: CASSGGGITAFF; CDR3nt: TGCGCCAGCAGTGGCGGGGGGATCACAGCTTTCTTT
d_gene: TRBD1; abundance: NA; j_gene: TRBJ2-3; v_gene: TRBV3-1/TRBV3-2; len: 16; CDR3aa: CASSPLMGQATDTQYF; CDR3nt: TGTGCCAGCAGCCCACTGATGGGACAGGCCACAGATACGCAGTATTTT
d_gene: NA; abundance: NA; j_gene: TRBJ1-3; v_gene: TRBV7-9; len: 14; CDR3aa: CASRQGLSGNTIYF; CDR3nt: TGTGCCAGCAGGCAGGGTCTGTCTGGAAACACCATATATTTT
d_gene: NA; abundance: NA; j_gene: TRBJ2-1; v_gene: TRBV6-2/TRBV6-3; len: 16; CDR3aa: CASSSQYRGSYNEQFF; CDR3nt: TGTGCCAGCAGTTCGCAATACCGCGGGTCCTACAATGAGCAGTTCTTC
d_gene: TRBD1; abundance: NA; j_gene: TRBJ1-2; v_gene: TRBV7-2; len: 16; CDR3aa: CASSPWTGATNYGYTF; CDR3nt: TGTGCCAGCAGCCCCTGGACAGGGGCCACTAACTATGGCTACACCTTC
d_gene: NA; abundance: NA; j_gene: TRBJ2-1; v_gene: TRBV28; len: 15; CDR3aa: CASSLSQSSYNEQFF; CDR3nt: TGTGCCAGCAGTCTATCACAGAGCTCCTACAATGAGCAGTTCTTC
d_gene: TRBD1; abundance: once; j_gene: TRBJ2-7; v_gene: TRBV19; len: 13; CDR3aa: CASSKDRFAEQYF; CDR3nt: TGTGCCAGTAGTAAGGACAGGTTTGCCGAGCAGTACTTC
d_gene: TRBD1; abundance: NA; j_gene: TRBJ1-1; v_gene: TRBV5-1; len: 14; CDR3aa: CASSTLQGATEAFF; CDR3nt: TGCGCCAGCAGCACATTACAGGGGGCGACTGAAGCTTTCTTT
d_gene: NA; abundance: NA; j_gene: TRBJ1-2; v_gene: TRBV3-1/TRBV3-2; len: 13; CDR3aa: CASSQDEGDGYTF; CDR3nt: TGTGCCAGCAGCCAAGACGAGGGAGACGGCTACACCTTC
d_gene: NA; abundance: NA; j_gene: TRBJ2-7; v_gene: TRBV7-2; len: 16; CDR3aa: CASSAHADGGAYEQYF; CDR3nt: TGTGCCAGCAGCGCCCACGCCGATGGGGGGGCATACGAGCAGTACTTC
d_gene: TRBD1; abundance: once; j_gene: TRBJ1-2; v_gene: TRBV7-2; len: 16; CDR3aa: CASSRKVGQAHIGYTF; CDR3nt: TGTGCCAGCAGTCGGAAAGTGGGACAGGCGCATATCGGCTACACCTTC
d_gene: NA; abundance: NA; j_gene: TRBJ2-3; v_gene: TRBV5-1; len: 17; CDR3aa: CASSFGGFASSTDTQYF; CDR3nt: TGCGCCAGCAGCTTTGGAGGATTTGCGAGTAGCACAGATACGCAGTATTTT
d_gene: TRBD1; abundance: few; j_gene: TRBJ1-2; v_gene: TRBV3-1/TRBV3-2; len: 14; CDR3aa: CASSSAVGTGYSTF; CDR3nt: TGTGCCAGCAGCTCTGCGGTCGGGACAGGGTACTCCACCTTC
d_gene: TRBD1; abundance: NA; j_gene: TRBJ2-2; v_gene: TRBV4-1; len: 19; CDR3aa: CASSQDRDRVLSNTGELFF; CDR3nt: TGCGCCAGCAGCCAAGATCGAGACAGGGTCCTATCGAACACCGGGGAGCTGTTTTTT
d_gene: NA; abundance: NA; j_gene: TRBJ2-1; v_gene: TRBV19; len: 13; CDR3aa: CASLEEQGNEQFF; CDR3nt: TGTGCCAGCCTAGAAGAACAGGGTAATGAGCAGTTCTTC
d_gene: NA; abundance: NA; j_gene: TRBJ1-1; v_gene: TRBV27; len: 16; CDR3aa: CASSPSRRGLNTEAFF; CDR3nt: TGTGCCAGCAGCCCCAGTAGGAGGGGCTTGAACACTGAAGCTTTCTTT
d_gene: NA; abundance: NA; j_gene: TRBJ1-1; v_gene: TRBV29-1; len: 10; CDR3aa: CSALDNEAFF; CDR3nt: TGCAGCGCCCTGGACAATGAAGCTTTCTTT
d_gene: NA; abundance: once; j_gene: TRBJ1-1; v_gene: TRBV9; len: 17; CDR3aa: CASSVSSGTATNTEAFF; CDR3nt: TGTGCCAGCAGCGTTTCCTCCGGCACAGCAACTAACACTGAAGCTTTCTTT
d_gene: TRBD1; abundance: NA; j_gene: TRBJ1-2; v_gene: TRBV2; len: 17; CDR3aa: CASSDGGAGGRNYGYTF; CDR3nt: TGTGCCAGCAGTGACGGGGGTGCAGGGGGGAGGAACTATGGCTACACCTTC
d_gene: TRBD2; abundance: NA; j_gene: TRBJ2-3; v_gene: TRBV2; len: 15; CDR3aa: CASGTSGAHTDTQYF; CDR3nt: TGTGCCAGCGGGACTAGCGGGGCGCACACAGATACGCAGTATTTT
d_gene: NA; abundance: NA; j_gene: TRBJ2-5; v_gene: TRBV19; len: 13; CDR3aa: CASSQTVRETQYF; CDR3nt: TGTGCCAGTAGCCAGACTGTTAGGGAGACCCAGTACTTC
d_gene: NA; abundance: NA; j_gene: TRBJ1-2; v_gene: TRBV3-1/TRBV3-2; len: 13; CDR3aa: CASSNRGNYGYTF; CDR3nt: TGTGCCAGCAGTAACCGGGGAAACTATGGCTACACCTTC
d_gene: TRBD2; abundance: NA; j_gene: TRBJ2-7; v_gene: TRBV7-8; len: 17; CDR3aa: CASSDRLAGVLSYEQYF; CDR3nt: TGTGCCAGCAGCGACCGACTAGCGGGGGTCCTCTCCTACGAGCAGTACTTC
d_gene: NA; abundance: NA; j_gene: TRBJ1-5; v_gene: TRBV12-3/TRBV12-4; len: 13; CDR3aa: CASSFQLADPQHF; CDR3nt: TGTGCCAGCAGTTTCCAACTTGCCGATCCCCAGCATTTT
d_gene: NA; abundance: NA; j_gene: TRBJ1-2; v_gene: TRBV4-1; len: 18; CDR3aa: CASSQYRFAREGDYGYTF; CDR3nt: TGCGCCAGCAGCCAATATCGGTTCGCCAGGGAGGGCGACTATGGCTACACCTTC
d_gene: TRBD2; abundance: NA; j_gene: TRBJ2-7; v_gene: TRBV19; len: 14; CDR3aa: CASSAGLAGYEQYF; CDR3nt: TGTGCCAGTAGTGCGGGACTAGCGGGCTACGAGCAGTACTTC
d_gene: TRBD1; abundance: NA; j_gene: TRBJ1-4; v_gene: TRBV7-9; len: 15; CDR3aa: CASSSPQQGAGKLFF; CDR3nt: TGTGCCAGCAGCTCACCCCAACAGGGGGCTGGAAAACTGTTTTTT
d_gene: TRBD1; abundance: NA; j_gene: TRBJ2-1; v_gene: TRBV5-6; len: 17; CDR3aa: CASSLATGGLNYNEQFF; CDR3nt: TGTGCCAGCAGCTTGGCCACAGGGGGCCTGAACTACAATGAGCAGTTCTTC
d_gene: NA; abundance: once; j_gene: TRBJ1-4; v_gene: TRBV12-5; len: 16; CDR3aa: CASGLAKTATNEKLFF; CDR3nt: TGTGCTAGTGGTTTGGCCAAGACTGCAACTAATGAAAAACTGTTTTTT
d_gene: NA; abundance: NA; j_gene: TRBJ1-1; v_gene: TRBV6-5; len: 13; CDR3aa: CASKSGWGTEAFF; CDR3nt: TGTGCCAGCAAGAGCGGGTGGGGCACTGAAGCTTTCTTT
d_gene: TRBD1; abundance: NA; j_gene: TRBJ1-6; v_gene: TRBV5-1; len: 15; CDR3aa: CASTPGTGLPSPLHF; CDR3nt: TGCGCCAGCACCCCCGGGACAGGGTTACCTTCACCCCTCCACTTT
d_gene: TRBD2; abundance: NA; j_gene: TRBJ2-4; v_gene: TRBV6-5; len: 15; CDR3aa: CASRVVGGSKNIQYF; CDR3nt: TGTGCCAGCAGGGTAGTGGGAGGGTCGAAAAACATTCAGTACTTC
d_gene: NA; abundance: NA; j_gene: TRBJ1-1; v_gene: TRBV13; len: 13; CDR3aa: CASSLGGGTEAFF; CDR3nt: TGTGCCAGCAGCTTAGGCGGGGGCACTGAAGCTTTCTTT
d_gene: NA; abundance: few; j_gene: TRBJ1-1; v_gene: TRBV7-9; len: 11; CDR3aa: CASSSGFQAFF; CDR3nt: TGTGCCAGCAGTTCAGGGTTCCAAGCTTTCTTT
d_gene: NA; abundance: NA; j_gene: TRBJ1-5; v_gene: TRBV27; len: 13; CDR3aa: CASSNHNLEPQHF; CDR3nt: TGTGCCAGCAGTAATCACAATCTAGAACCCCAGCATTTT
d_gene: NA; abundance: NA; j_gene: TRBJ2-4; v_gene: TRBV10-2; len: 19; CDR3aa: CASSESLGQGLLAKNIQYF; CDR3nt: TGCGCCAGCAGTGAGTCATTAGGGCAGGGCCTCCTAGCCAAAAACATTCAGTACTTC
d_gene: NA; abundance: NA; j_gene: TRBJ2-5; v_gene: TRBV18; len: 13; CDR3aa: CASSPGGRETQYF; CDR3nt: TGTGCCAGCTCACCGGGGGGGCGAGAGACCCAGTACTTC
d_gene: NA; abundance: NA; j_gene: TRBJ1-4; v_gene: TRBV18; len: 13; CDR3aa: CASSPGTNEKLFF; CDR3nt: TGTGCCAGCTCACCCGGGACTAATGAAAAACTGTTTTTT
d_gene: TRBD1; abundance: NA; j_gene: TRBJ2-3; v_gene: TRBV7-3; len: 15; CDR3aa: CASSLTRGSTDTQYF; CDR3nt: TGTGCCAGCAGCCTAACCAGGGGGAGCACAGATACGCAGTATTTT
d_gene: NA; abundance: NA; j_gene: TRBJ1-1; v_gene: TRBV19; len: 12; CDR3aa: CASSIPNTEAFF; CDR3nt: TGTGCCAGTAGTATCCCTAACACTGAAGCTTTCTTT
d_gene: NA; abundance: once; j_gene: TRBJ1-2; v_gene: TRBV5-6; len: 13; CDR3aa: CASSSGRAGGYTF; CDR3nt: TGTGCCAGCAGCTCCGGACGCGCGGGTGGCTACACCTTC
d_gene: NA; abundance: NA; j_gene: TRBJ1-1; v_gene: TRBV10-3; len: 14; CDR3aa: CAISESGGGAEAFF; CDR3nt: TGTGCCATCAGTGAGTCGGGCGGGGGCGCTGAAGCTTTCTTT
d_gene: TRBD2; abundance: few; j_gene: TRBJ2-7; v_gene: TRBV18; len: 14; CDR3aa: CASSRTSVGAMEYF; CDR3nt: TGTGCCAGCTCAAGGACTAGCGTTGGAGCGATGGAGTACTTC
d_gene: TRBD2; abundance: NA; j_gene: TRBJ2-1; v_gene: TRBV5-1; len: 14; CDR3aa: CASSLVDTSGGVFF; CDR3nt: TGCGCCAGCAGCCTTGTCGATACTAGCGGGGGGGTGTTCTTC
d_gene: NA; abundance: NA; j_gene: TRBJ1-2; v_gene: TRBV4-3; len: 14; CDR3aa: CASSHGQQNYGYTF; CDR3nt: TGCGCCAGCAGCCATGGACAGCAAAACTATGGCTACACCTTC